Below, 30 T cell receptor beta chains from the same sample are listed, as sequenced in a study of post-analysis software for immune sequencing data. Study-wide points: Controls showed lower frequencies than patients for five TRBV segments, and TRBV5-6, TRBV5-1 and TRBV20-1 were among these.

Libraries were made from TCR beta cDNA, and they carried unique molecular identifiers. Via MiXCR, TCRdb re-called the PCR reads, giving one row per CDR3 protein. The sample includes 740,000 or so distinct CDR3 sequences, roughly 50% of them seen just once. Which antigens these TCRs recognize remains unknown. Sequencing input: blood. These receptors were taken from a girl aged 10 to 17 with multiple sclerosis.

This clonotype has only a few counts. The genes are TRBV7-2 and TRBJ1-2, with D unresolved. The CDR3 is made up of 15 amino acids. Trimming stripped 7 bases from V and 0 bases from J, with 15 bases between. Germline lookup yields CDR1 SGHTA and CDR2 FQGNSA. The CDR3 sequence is CASIPGPQTNYGYTF. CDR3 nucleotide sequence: TGTGCCAGCATTCCCGGCCCCCAGACTAACTATGGCTACACCTTC. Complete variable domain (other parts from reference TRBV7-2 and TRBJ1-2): GAGVSQSPSNKVTEKGKDVELRCDPISGHTALYWYRQSLGQGLEFLIYFQGNSAPDKSGLPSDRFSAERTGGSVSTLTIQRTQQEDSAVYLCASIPGPQTNYGYTFGSGTRLTVV.

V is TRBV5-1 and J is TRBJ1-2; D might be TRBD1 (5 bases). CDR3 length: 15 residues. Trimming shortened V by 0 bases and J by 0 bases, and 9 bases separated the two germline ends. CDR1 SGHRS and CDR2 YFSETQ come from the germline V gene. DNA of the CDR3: TGCGCCAGCAGCTTGGGGGACCGATCTAACTATGGCTACACCTTC. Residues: CASSLGDRSNYGYTF.

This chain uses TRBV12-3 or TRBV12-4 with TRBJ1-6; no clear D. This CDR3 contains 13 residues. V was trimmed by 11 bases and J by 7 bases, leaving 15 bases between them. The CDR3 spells CAATGPINSPLHF. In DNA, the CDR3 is TGTGCCGCCACGGGCCCGATCAATTCACCCCTCCACTTT.

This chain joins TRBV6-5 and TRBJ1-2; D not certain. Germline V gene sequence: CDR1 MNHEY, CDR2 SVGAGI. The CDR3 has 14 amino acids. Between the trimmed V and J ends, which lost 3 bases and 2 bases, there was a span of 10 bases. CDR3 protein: CASSYGLGNYGYTF. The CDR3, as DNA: TGTGCCAGCAGTTATGGGTTGGGGAACTATGGCTACACCTTC.

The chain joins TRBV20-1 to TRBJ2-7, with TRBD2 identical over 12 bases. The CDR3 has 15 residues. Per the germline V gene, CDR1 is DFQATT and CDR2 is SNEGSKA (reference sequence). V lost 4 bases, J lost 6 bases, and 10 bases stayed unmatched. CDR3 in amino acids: CSATRLAGVNSEQYF. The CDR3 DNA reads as TGCAGTGCTACCAGACTAGCGGGAGTGAATAGCGAGCAGTACTTC.

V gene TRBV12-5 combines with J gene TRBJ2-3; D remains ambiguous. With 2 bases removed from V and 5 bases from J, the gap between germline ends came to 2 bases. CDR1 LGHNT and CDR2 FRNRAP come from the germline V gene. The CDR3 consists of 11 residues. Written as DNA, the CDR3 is TGTGCTAGTGGTTTGCAAGATACGCAGTATTTT. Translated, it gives CASGLQDTQYF.

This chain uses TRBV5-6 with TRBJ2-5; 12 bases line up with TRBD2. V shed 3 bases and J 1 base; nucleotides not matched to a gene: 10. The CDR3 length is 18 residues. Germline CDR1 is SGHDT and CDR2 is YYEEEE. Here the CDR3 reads CASSSSRLAGVIQETQYF. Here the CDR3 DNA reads TGTGCCAGCAGCTCGAGTCGACTAGCGGGGGTAATCCAAGAGACCCAGTACTTC.

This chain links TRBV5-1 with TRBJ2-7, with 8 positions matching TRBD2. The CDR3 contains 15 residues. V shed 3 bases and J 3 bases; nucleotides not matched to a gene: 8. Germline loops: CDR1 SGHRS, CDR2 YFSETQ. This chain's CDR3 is CASSSKGLDDYEQYF. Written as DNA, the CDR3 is TGCGCCAGCAGCTCAAAGGGACTAGACGACTACGAGCAGTACTTC. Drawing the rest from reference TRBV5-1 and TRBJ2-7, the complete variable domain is KAGVTQTPRYLIKTRGQQVTLSCSPISGHRSVSWYQQTPGQGLQFLFEYFSETQRNKGNFPGRFSGRQFSNSRSEMNVSTLELGDSALYLCASSSKGLDDYEQYFGPGTRLTVT.

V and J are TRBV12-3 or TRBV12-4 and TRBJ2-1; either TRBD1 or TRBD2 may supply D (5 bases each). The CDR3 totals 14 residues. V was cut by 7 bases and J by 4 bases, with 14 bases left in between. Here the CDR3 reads CASNPSGRYNEQFF. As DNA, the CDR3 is TGTGCCAGCAACCCTTCGGGACGGTACAATGAGCAGTTCTTC.

The CDR3 sequence is CASNQPGVGETQYF. DNA for the CDR3: TGCGCCAGCAACCAGCCAGGGGTCGGGGAGACCCAGTACTTC. This chain connects TRBV5-1 to TRBJ2-5, with D maybe TRBD1 (6 bases). The CDR3 is 14 residues long. The germline CDR1 and CDR2 sequences are SGHRS and YFSETQ. With 6 bases removed from V and 5 bases from J, the gap between germline ends came to 17 bases.

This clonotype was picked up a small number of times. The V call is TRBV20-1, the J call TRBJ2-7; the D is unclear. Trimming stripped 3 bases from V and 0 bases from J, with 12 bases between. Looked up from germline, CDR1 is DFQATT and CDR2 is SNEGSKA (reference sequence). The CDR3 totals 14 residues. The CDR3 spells CSARRQALSYEQYF. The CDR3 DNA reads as TGCAGTGCTAGGCGCCAGGCCCTCTCCTACGAGCAGTACTTC.

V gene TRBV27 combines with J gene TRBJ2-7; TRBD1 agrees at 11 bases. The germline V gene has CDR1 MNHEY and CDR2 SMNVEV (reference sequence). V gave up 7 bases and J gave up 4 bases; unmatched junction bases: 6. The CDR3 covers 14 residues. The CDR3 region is CASTRTGGGYEQYF. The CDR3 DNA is TGTGCCAGCACCCGGACAGGGGGCGGTTACGAGCAGTACTTC.

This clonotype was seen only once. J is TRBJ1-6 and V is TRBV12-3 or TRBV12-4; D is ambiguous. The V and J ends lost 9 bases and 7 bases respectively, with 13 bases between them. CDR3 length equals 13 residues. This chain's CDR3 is CASCGVENSPLHF. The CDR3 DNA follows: TGTGCCAGTTGCGGGGTGGAGAATTCACCCCTCCACTTT.

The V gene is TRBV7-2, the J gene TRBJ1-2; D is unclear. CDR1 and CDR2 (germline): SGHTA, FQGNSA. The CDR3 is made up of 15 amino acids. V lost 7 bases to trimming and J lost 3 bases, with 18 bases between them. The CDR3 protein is CASTGSGSLDYGYTF. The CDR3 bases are TGTGCCAGCACCGGTTCCGGGTCTTTAGACTATGGCTACACCTTC.

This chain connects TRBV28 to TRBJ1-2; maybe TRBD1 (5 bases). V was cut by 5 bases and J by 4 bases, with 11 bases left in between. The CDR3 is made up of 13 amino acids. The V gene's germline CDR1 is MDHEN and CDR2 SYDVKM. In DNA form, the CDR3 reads TGTGCCAGCAGTCGGACAAGTTCCTATGGCTACACCTTC. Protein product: CASSRTSSYGYTF.

This CDR3 is CATSDPGQEGDTQYF. CDR3 coding DNA: TGTGCCACCAGTGATCCTGGACAGGAGGGCGATACGCAGTATTTT. The rearrangement uses TRBV24-1 and TRBJ2-3, with D tentatively TRBD1 (7 bases). V was clipped by 3 bases and J by 6 bases, with 15 bases between them. This CDR3 is built from 15 residues. CDR1 is KGHDR and CDR2 is SFDVKD in the germline V gene.

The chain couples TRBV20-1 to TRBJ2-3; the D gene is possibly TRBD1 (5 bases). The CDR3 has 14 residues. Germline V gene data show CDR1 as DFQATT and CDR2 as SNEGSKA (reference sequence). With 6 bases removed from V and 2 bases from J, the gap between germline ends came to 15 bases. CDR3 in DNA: TGCAGTGCCCAGACAGTATATCCCACAGATACGCAGTATTTT. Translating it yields CSAQTVYPTDTQYF.

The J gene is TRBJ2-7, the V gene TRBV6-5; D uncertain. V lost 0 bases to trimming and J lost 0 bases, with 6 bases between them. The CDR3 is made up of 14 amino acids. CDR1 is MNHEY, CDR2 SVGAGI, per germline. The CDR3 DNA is TGTGCCAGCAGTTACTCGATCAGCTCCTACGAGCAGTACTTC. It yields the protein CASSYSISSYEQYF.

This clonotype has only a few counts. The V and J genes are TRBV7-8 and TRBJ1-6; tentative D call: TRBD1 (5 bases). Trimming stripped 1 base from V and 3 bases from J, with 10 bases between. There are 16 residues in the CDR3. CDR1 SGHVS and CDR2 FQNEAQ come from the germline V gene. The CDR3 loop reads CASSLERTLYNSPLHF. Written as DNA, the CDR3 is TGTGCCAGCAGCTTAGAGCGGACACTCTATAATTCACCCCTCCACTTT.

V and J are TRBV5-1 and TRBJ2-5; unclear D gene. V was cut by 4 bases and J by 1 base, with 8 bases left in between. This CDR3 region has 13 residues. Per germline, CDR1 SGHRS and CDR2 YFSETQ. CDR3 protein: CASSGPAQETQYF. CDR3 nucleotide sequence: TGCGCCAGCAGCGGTCCAGCCCAAGAGACCCAGTACTTC.

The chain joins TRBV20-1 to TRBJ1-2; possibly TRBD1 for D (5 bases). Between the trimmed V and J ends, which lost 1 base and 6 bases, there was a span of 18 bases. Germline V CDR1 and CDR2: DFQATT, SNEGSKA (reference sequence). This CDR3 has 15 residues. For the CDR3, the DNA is TGCAGTGCTAGAGTCCGGGACGGGCCCATGGATGGCTACACCTTC. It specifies CSARVRDGPMDGYTF.

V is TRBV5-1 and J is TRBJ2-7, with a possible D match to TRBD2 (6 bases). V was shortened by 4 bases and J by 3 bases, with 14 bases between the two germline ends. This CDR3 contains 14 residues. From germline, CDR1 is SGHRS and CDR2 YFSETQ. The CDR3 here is CASSPRGLHYEQYF. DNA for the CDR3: TGCGCCAGCAGCCCGAGGGGACTTCACTACGAGCAGTACTTC.

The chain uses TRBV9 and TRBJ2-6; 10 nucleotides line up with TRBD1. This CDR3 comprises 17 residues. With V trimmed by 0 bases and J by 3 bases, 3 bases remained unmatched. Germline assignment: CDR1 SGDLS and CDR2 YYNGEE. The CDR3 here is CASSVGQGAFGANVLTF. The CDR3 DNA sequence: TGTGCCAGCAGCGTAGGACAGGGGGCGTTTGGGGCCAACGTCCTGACTTTC.

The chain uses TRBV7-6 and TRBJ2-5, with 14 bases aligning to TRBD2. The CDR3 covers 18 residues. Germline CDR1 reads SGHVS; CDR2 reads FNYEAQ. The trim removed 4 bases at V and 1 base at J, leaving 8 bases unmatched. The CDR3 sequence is CASSSTTSGGAIQETQYF. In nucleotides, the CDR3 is TGTGCCAGCAGCTCTACGACTAGCGGGGGGGCCATCCAAGAGACCCAGTACTTC.

CDR3 coding DNA: TGTGCCAGCTCCACACCCGGCACGTCCACAGATACGCAGTATTTT. Its protein is CASSTPGTSTDTQYF. This sequence joins TRBV12-3 or TRBV12-4 and TRBJ2-3, with D unresolved. V was trimmed by 8 bases and J by 2 bases, leaving 17 bases between them. The CDR3 length is 15 residues.

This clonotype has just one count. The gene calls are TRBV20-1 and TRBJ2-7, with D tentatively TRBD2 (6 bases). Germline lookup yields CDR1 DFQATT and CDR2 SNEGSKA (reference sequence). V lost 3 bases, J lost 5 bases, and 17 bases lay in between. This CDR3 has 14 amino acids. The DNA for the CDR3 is TGCAGTGCTAGGGGAACGGGAGTGAGTCACGAGCAGTACTTC. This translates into CSARGTGVSHEQYF.

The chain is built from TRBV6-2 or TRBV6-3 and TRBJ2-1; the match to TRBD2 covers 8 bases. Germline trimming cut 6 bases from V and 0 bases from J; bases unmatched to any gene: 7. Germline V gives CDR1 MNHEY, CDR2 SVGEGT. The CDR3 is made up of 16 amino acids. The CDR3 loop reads CASRDLAGSSYNEQFF. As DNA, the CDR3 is TGTGCCAGCAGAGATTTAGCGGGAAGCTCCTACAATGAGCAGTTCTTC.

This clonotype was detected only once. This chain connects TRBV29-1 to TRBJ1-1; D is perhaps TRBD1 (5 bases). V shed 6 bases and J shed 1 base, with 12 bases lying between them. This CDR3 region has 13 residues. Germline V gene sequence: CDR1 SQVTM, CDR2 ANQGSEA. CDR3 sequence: CSVEGLTNTEAFF. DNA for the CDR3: TGCAGCGTGGAGGGACTCACGAACACTGAAGCTTTCTTT.

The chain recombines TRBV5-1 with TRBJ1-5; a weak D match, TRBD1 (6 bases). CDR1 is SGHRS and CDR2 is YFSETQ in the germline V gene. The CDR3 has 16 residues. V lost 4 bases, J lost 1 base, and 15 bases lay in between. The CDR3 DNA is TGCGCCAGCAGCCCAGGAGGGACACAAAGCAATCAGCCCCAGCATTTT. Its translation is CASSPGGTQSNQPQHF.

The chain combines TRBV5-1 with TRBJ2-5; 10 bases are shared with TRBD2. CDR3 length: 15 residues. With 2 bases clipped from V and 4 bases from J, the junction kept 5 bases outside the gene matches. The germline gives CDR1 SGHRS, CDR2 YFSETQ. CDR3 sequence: CASSFPSGRRETQYF. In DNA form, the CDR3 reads TGCGCCAGCAGCTTTCCTAGCGGGAGAAGAGAGACCCAGTACTTC.